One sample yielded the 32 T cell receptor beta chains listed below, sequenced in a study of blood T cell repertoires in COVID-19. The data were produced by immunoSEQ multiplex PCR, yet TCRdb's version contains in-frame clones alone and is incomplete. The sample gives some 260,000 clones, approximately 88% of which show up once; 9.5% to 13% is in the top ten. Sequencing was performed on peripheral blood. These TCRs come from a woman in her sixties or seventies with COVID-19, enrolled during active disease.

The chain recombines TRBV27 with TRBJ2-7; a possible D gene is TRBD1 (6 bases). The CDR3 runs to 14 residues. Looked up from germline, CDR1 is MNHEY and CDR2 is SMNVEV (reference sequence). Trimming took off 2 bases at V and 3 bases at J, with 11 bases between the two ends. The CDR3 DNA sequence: TGTGCCAGCAGTTTAAGCCAGGGGAGCTACGAGCAGTACTTC. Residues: CASSLSQGSYEQYF.

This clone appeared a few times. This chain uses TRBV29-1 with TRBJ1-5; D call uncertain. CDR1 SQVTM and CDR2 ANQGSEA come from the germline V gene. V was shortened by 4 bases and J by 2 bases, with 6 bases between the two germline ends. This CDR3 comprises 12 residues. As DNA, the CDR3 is TGCAGCGTTGCCCAGGGCAATCAGCCCCAGCATTTT. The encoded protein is CSVAQGNQPQHF.

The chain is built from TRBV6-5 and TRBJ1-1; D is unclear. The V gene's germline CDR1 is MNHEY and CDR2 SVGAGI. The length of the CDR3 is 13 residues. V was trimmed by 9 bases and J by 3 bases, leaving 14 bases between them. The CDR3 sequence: CASLVRSDTEAFF. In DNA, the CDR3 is TGTGCCAGTCTTGTGAGGTCGGACACTGAAGCTTTCTTT.

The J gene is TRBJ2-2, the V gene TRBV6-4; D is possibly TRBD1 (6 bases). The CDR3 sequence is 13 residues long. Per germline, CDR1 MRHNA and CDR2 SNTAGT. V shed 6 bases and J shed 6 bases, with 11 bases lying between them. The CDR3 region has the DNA TGTGCCAGCAGCGGCAGGGGACCCGGGGAGCTGTTTTTT. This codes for CASSGRGPGELFF.

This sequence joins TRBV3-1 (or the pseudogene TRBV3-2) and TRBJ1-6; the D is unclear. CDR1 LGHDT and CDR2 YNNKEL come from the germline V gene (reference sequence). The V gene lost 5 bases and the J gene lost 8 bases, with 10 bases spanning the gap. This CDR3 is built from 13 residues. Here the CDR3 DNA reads TGTGCCAGCAGCGGAGGGTGGGATTCACCCCTCCACTTT. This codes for CASSGGWDSPLHF.

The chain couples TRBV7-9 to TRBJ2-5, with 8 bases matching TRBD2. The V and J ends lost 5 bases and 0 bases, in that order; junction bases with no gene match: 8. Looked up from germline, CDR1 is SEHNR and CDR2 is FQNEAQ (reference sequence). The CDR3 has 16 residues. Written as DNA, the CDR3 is TGTGCCAGCAGCCCCAGCGGGAGTTGGTACCAAGAGACCCAGTACTTC. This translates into CASSPSGSWYQETQYF.

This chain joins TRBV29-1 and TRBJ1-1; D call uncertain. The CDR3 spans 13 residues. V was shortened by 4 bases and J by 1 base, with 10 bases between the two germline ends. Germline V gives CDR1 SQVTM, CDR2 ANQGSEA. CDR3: CSVVVQPNTEAFF. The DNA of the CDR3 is TGCAGCGTTGTCGTACAGCCGAACACTGAAGCTTTCTTT. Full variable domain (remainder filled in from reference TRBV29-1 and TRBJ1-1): SAVISQKPSRDICQRGTSLTIQCQVDSQVTMMFWYRQQPGQSLTLIATANQGSEATYESGFVIDKFPISRPNLTFSTLTVSNMSPEDSSIYLCSVVVQPNTEAFFGQGTRLTVV.

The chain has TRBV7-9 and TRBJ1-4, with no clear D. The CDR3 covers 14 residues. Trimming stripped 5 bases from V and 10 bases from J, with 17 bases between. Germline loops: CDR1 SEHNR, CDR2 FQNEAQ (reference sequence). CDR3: CASSLAGRSAKLFF. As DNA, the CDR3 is TGTGCCAGCAGCCTCGCGGGGAGGAGCGCAAAACTGTTTTTT.

As DNA, the CDR3 is TGTGCCACCTCGAGCGGGAGTTCGTACGAGCAGTACTTC. This gives the protein CATSSGSSYEQYF. The rearrangement joins TRBV24-1 to TRBJ2-7, with 8 positions matching TRBD2. Germline assignment: CDR1 KGHDR and CDR2 SFDVKD. This CDR3 is 13 amino acids long. V lost 9 bases, J lost 4 bases, and 7 bases stayed unmatched.

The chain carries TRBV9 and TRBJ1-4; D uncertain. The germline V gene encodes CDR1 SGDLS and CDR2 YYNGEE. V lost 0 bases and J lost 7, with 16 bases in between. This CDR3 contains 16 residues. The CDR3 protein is CASSVGLDFLGEKLFF. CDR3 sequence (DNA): TGTGCCAGCAGCGTAGGATTGGACTTTCTGGGTGAAAAACTGTTTTTT.

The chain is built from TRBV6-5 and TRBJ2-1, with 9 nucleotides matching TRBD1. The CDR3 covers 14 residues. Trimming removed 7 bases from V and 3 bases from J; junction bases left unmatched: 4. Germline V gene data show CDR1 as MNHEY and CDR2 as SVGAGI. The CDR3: CASKSGQGYNEQFF. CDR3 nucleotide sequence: TGTGCCAGCAAATCGGGACAGGGCTACAATGAGCAGTTCTTC.

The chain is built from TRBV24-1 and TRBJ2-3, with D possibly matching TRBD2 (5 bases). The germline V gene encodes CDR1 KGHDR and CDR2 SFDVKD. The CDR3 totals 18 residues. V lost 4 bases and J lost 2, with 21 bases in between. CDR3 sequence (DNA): TGTGCCACCAGTGACCGACGGACTCACGCAGTCTTCACAGATACGCAGTATTTT. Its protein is CATSDRRTHAVFTDTQYF.

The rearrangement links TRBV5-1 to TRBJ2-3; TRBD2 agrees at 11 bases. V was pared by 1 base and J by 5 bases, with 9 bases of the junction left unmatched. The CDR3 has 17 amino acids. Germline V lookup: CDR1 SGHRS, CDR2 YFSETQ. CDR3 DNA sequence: TGCGCCAGCAGCTTGTTAAGTAGCGGGAGGGCCGGAGATACGCAGTATTTT. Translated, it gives CASSLLSSGRAGDTQYF.

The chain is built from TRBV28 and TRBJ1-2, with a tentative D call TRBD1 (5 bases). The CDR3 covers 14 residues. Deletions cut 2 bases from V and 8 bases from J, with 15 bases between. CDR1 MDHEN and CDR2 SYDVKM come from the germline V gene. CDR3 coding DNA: TGTGCCAGCAGTTTAGGCAGGGTCGGTCGCGGCTACACCTTC. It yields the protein CASSLGRVGRGYTF.

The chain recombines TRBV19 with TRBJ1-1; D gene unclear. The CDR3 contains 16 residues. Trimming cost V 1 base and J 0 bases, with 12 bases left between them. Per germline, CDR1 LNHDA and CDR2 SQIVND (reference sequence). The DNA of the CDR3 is TGTGCCAGTAGTATAGGAGGAGGGTGGGTGAACACTGAAGCTTTCTTT. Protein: CASSIGGGWVNTEAFF. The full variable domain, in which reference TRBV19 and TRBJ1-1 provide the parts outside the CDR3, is DGGITQSPKYLFRKEGQNVTLSCEQNLNHDAMYWYRQDPGQGLRLIYYSQIVNDFQKGDIAEGYSVSREKKESFPLTVTSAQKNPTAFYLCASSIGGGWVNTEAFFGQGTRLTVV.

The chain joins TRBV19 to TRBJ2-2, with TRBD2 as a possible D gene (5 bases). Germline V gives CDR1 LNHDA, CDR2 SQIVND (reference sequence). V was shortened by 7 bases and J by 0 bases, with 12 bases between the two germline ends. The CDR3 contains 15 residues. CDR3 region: CASIPSGPNTGELFF. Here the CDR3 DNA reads TGTGCCAGTATACCCAGCGGACCGAACACCGGGGAGCTGTTTTTT.

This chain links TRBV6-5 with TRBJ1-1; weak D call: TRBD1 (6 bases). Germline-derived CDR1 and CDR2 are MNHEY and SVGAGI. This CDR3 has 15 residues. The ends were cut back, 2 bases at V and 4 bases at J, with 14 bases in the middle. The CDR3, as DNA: TGTGCCAGCAGTTACCGGACAGTATTTGGCACTGAAGCTTTCTTT. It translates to CASSYRTVFGTEAFF.

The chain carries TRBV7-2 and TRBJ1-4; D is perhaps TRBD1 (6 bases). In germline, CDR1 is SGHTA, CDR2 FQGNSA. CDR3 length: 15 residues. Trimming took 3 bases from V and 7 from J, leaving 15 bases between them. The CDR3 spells CASSFSGTIGEKLFF. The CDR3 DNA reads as TGTGCCAGCAGCTTTTCCGGGACAATTGGTGAAAAACTGTTTTTT.

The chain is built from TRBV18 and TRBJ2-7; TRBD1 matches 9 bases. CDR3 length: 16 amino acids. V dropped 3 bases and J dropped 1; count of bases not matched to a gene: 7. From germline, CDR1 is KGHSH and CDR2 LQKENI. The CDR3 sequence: CASSPPRQGGSYEQYF. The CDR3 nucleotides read TGTGCCAGCTCACCGCCCCGACAGGGGGGTTCCTACGAGCAGTACTTC.

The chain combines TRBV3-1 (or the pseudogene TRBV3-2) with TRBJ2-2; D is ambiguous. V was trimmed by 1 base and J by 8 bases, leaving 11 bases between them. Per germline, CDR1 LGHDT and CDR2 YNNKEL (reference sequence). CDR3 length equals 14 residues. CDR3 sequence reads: CASSQGSAAGELFF. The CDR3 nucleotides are TGTGCCAGCAGCCAAGGGTCCGCCGCGGGGGAGCTGTTTTTT.

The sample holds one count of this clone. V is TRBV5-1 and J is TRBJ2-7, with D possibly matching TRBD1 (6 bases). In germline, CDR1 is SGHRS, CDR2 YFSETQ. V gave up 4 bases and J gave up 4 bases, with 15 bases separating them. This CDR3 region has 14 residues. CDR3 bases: TGCGCCAGCAGCCGAGGTTTGGGGGCTTACGAGCAGTACTTC. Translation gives CASSRGLGAYEQYF. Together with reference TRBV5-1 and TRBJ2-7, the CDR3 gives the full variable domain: KAGVTQTPRYLIKTRGQQVTLSCSPISGHRSVSWYQQTPGQGLQFLFEYFSETQRNKGNFPGRFSGRQFSNSRSEMNVSTLELGDSALYLCASSRGLGAYEQYFGPGTRLTVT.

The CDR3 sequence is CASTRLQSGYTF. CDR3 nucleotides: TGTGCCAGCACCCGACTACAAAGTGGCTACACCTTC. This chain joins TRBV7-9 and TRBJ1-2; D unclear. V was trimmed by 7 bases and J by 7 bases, leaving 13 bases between them. The CDR3 is 12 residues long. Germline assignment: CDR1 SEHNR and CDR2 FQNEAQ (reference sequence). The variable domain in full, completed from reference TRBV7-9 and TRBJ1-2, reads DTGVSQNPRHKITKRGQNVTFRCDPISEHNRLYWYRQTLGQGPEFLTYFQNEAQLEKSRLLSDRFSAERPKGSFSTLEIQRTEQGDSAMYLCASTRLQSGYTFGSGTRLTVV.

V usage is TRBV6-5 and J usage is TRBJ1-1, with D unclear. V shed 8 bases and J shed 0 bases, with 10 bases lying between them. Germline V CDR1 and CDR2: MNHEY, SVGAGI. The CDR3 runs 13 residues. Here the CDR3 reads CASGLQLNTEAFF. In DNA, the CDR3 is TGTGCCAGCGGCTTACAGCTGAACACTGAAGCTTTCTTT.

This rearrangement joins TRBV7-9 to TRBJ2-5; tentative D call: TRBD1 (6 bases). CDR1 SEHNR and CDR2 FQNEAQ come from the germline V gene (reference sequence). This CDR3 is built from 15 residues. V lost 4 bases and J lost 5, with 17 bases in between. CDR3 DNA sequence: TGTGCCAGCAGCTCCTCTGGGACAACGATGGAGACCCAGTACTTC. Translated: CASSSSGTTMETQYF.

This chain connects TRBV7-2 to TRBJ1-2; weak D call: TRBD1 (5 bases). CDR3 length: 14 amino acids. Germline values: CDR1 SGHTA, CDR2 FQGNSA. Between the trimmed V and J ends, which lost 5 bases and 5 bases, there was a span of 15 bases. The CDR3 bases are TGTGCCAGCAGCCTAGAACTCGGGGGGTATGGCTACACCTTC. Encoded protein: CASSLELGGYGYTF.

This CDR3 is CASSPDRGRGYTF. For the CDR3, the DNA is TGTGCCAGTAGTCCGGACAGGGGTAGAGGCTACACCTTC. J is TRBJ1-2 and V is TRBV19, with 9 bases that match TRBD1. The CDR3 is 13 amino acids. CDR1 LNHDA and CDR2 SQIVND come from the germline V gene (reference sequence). J gave up 8 bases and V 5 bases, and 6 bases lay outside the gene matches.

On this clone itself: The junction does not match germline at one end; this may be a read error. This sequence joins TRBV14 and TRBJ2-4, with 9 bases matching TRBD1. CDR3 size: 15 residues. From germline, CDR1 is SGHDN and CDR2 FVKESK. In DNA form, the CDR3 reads TGTGCCAGCAGCCAAGGAGGAGTGGGACAGGGACAAGCGGACTTC. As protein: CASSQGGVGQGQADF.

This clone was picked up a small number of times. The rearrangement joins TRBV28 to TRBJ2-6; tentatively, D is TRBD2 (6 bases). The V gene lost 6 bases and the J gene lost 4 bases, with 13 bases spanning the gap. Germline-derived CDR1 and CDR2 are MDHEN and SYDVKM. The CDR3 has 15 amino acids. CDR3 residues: CASSDGGLGANVLTF. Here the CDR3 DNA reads TGTGCCAGCAGCGATGGAGGGTTAGGGGCCAACGTCCTGACTTTC.

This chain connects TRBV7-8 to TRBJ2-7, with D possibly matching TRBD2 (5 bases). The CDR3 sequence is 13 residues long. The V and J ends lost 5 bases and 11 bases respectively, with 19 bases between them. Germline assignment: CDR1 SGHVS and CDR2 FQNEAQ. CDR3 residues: CASSRSHRRAEYF. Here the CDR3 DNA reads TGTGCCAGCAGCCGGTCGCACCGGCGGGCGGAGTACTTC.

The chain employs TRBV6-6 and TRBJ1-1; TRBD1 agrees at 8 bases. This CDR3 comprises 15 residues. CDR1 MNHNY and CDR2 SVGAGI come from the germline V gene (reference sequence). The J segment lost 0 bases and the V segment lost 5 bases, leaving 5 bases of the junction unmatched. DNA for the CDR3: TGTGCCAGCAGTCACGGGACAGGACTGAACACTGAAGCTTTCTTT. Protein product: CASSHGTGLNTEAFF.

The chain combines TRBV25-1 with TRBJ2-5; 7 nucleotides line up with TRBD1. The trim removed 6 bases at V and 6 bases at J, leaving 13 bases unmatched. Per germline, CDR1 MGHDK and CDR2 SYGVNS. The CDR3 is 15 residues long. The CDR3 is CASRGDRTGAKTQYF. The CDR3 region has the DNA TGTGCCAGCAGAGGAGATAGGACAGGCGCAAAGACCCAGTACTTC.

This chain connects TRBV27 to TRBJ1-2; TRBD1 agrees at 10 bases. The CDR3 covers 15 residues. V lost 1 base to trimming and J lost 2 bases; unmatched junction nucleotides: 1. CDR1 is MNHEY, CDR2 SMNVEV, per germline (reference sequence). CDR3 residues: CASSLLGQGNYGYTF. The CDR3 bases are TGTGCCAGCAGTTTATTGGGACAGGGGAACTATGGCTACACCTTC.